The 27 T cell receptor beta chains reported below all come from one sample, sequenced in a study of a mutant IDH1 vaccine in newly diagnosed glioma. Assay used: immunoSEQ multiplex PCR; TCRdb lists only in-frame clones, some missing. The sample records fewer than 35,000 clones, about four fifths being singletons. No cognate antigen is known for these TCRs. Time point denoted: week 47, end of study. Vaccine doses each comprised 300 ug of mutant IDH1 20-mer peptide, with topical imiquimod. The sample here was PBMCs, taken from a glioma patient whose treatment included an IDH1 peptide vaccine. These receptor sequences come from a man aged 25 to 40 with glioma.

The rearrangement uses TRBV6-1 and TRBJ1-1; TRBD1 might be the D (5 bases). V was shortened by 1 base and J by 1 base, with 10 bases between the two germline ends. CDR1 is MNHNS and CDR2 is SASEGT in the germline V gene. This CDR3 contains 15 residues. The CDR3 DNA reads as TGTGCCAGCAGTGAAGTCGGGACGGAGAACACTGAAGCTTTCTTT. This sequence encodes CASSEVGTENTEAFF.

This clone was seen a few times. The rearrangement links TRBV4-1 to TRBJ2-2, with D possibly being TRBD1 or TRBD2 (5 bases each). Per germline, CDR1 MGHRA and CDR2 YSYEKL. Trimming shortened V by 0 bases and J by 11 bases, and 10 bases separated the two germline ends. This CDR3 has 13 residues. The CDR3 is CASSQERDQELFF. In nucleotides, the CDR3 is TGCGCCAGCAGCCAAGAACGGGACCAAGAGCTGTTTTTT.

The V and J genes are TRBV15 and TRBJ1-1; tentative D call: TRBD1 (5 bases). Germline CDR1 reads LNHNV; CDR2 reads YYDKDF (reference sequence). This CDR3 is built from 14 residues. Trimming took 0 bases from V and 5 from J, leaving 10 bases between them. CDR3 amino acids: CATSRDVGGTEAFF. The CDR3 region has the DNA TGTGCCACCAGCAGAGATGTTGGGGGTACTGAAGCTTTCTTT.

The chain links TRBV30 to TRBJ1-5; 10 nucleotides line up with TRBD1. With 2 bases clipped from V and 5 bases from J, the junction kept 6 bases outside the gene matches. Germline values: CDR1 GTSNPN, CDR2 SVGIG (reference sequence). The CDR3 loop spans 15 amino acids. CDR3 sequence (DNA): TGTGCCTGGAGTCCGGACAGGGGGGGGTATCAGCCCCAGCATTTT. Translated, it gives CAWSPDRGGYQPQHF. Based on the CDR3 plus reference TRBV30 and TRBJ1-5, the full variable domain is SQTIHQWPATLVQPVGSPLSLECTVEGTSNPNLYWYRQAAGRGLQLLFYSVGIGQISSEVPQNLSASRPQDRQFILSSKKLLLSDSGFYLCAWSPDRGGYQPQHFGDGTRLSIL.

J is TRBJ2-3 and V is TRBV30; a possible D gene is TRBD1 (6 bases). The V gene's germline CDR1 is GTSNPN and CDR2 SVGIG (reference sequence). The CDR3 extends over 15 amino acids. Deletions cut 4 bases from V and 2 bases from J, with 16 bases between. CDR3 sequence reads: CAWNRQGSNTDTQYF. The DNA for the CDR3 is TGTGCCTGGAACAGGCAGGGGTCCAACACAGATACGCAGTATTTT.

This chain connects TRBV4-3 to TRBJ1-5; D call uncertain. V was clipped by 0 bases and J by 4 bases, with 10 bases between them. Germline V CDR1 and CDR2: LGHNA, YSLEER. The CDR3 is 15 amino acids. The CDR3 DNA reads TGCGCCAGCAGCCAAGAATTTCACGCGAATCAGCCCCAGCATTTT. Translated, it gives CASSQEFHANQPQHF.

The V gene is TRBV25-1, the J gene TRBJ1-6, with 8 nucleotides matching TRBD1. Germline V lookup: CDR1 MGHDK, CDR2 SYGVNS. The ends lost 3 bases at V and 7 bases at J; junction bases unmatched: 5. This CDR3 region has 15 residues. The CDR3 DNA is TGTGCCAGCAGTGACGGACAGGGTTACAATTCACCCCTCCACTTT. This codes for CASSDGQGYNSPLHF.

This clone appeared once. This chain connects TRBV4-3 to TRBJ2-2; D possibly corresponds to TRBD1 (6 bases). CDR1 and CDR2 from the germline V gene are LGHNA and YSLEER. There are 19 residues in the CDR3. Trimming shortened V by 0 bases and J by 4 bases, and 21 bases separated the two germline ends. This CDR3 reads CASSQDLAAGVGVTGELFF. The CDR3 DNA reads TGCGCCAGCAGCCAAGATCTCGCGGCAGGGGTCGGCGTCACCGGGGAGCTGTTTTTT.

This rearrangement joins TRBV5-4 to TRBJ2-3, with D tentatively TRBD2 (6 bases). The CDR3 is 15 residues long. Germline loops: CDR1 SGHNT, CDR2 YYREEE (reference sequence). V lost 6 bases to trimming and J lost 2 bases, with 16 bases between them. The CDR3 bases are TGTGCCAGCACCGGGAGTGGTCCTGACACAGATACGCAGTATTTT. Translating gives CASTGSGPDTDTQYF. Full variable domain (rest looked up from reference TRBV5-4 and TRBJ2-3): ETGVTQSPTHLIKTRGQQVTLRCSSQSGHNTVSWYQQALGQGPQFIFQYYREEENGRGNFPPRFSGLQFPNYSSELNVNALELDDSALYLCASTGSGPDTDTQYFGPGTRLTVL.

V usage is TRBV21-1 and J usage is TRBJ1-4. TRBV21-1 is a pseudogene segment. The CDR3 is made up of 14 amino acids. The chain's CDR3 is CASSKETTNEKLFF. The CDR3 DNA follows: TGTGCCAGCAGCAAAGAAACAACTAATGAAAAACTGTTTTTT.

This clone was seen only a few times. The chain uses TRBV25-1 and TRBJ1-5; D unclear. The V and J ends lost 4 bases and 8 bases respectively, with 9 bases between them. Per germline, CDR1 MGHDK and CDR2 SYGVNS. The CDR3 is made up of 12 amino acids. CDR3 nucleotides: TGTGCCAGCAGTGGGACCGGGGAGCCCCAGCATTTT. Its translation is CASSGTGEPQHF.

This clone was counted between two and nine times. The rearrangement joins TRBV7-8 to TRBJ2-1; D gene uncertain. With 1 base removed from V and 2 bases from J, the gap between germline ends came to 9 bases. Germline-derived CDR1 and CDR2 are SGHVS and FQNEAQ. CDR3 length equals 15 residues. The CDR3 DNA reads as TGTGCCAGCAGCTTAGAAGAGAGGCCCTACAATGAGCAGTTCTTC. Protein: CASSLEERPYNEQFF.

V gene TRBV7-2 combines with J gene TRBJ1-2; D not certain. There are 11 residues in the CDR3. V shed 2 bases and J shed 4 bases, with 2 bases lying between them. Germline loops: CDR1 SGHTA, CDR2 FQGNSA. The CDR3 region is CASSLSYGYTF. CDR3 in DNA: TGTGCCAGCAGCTTAAGCTATGGCTACACCTTC. The full variable domain, rest sourced from reference TRBV7-2 and TRBJ1-2, is GAGVSQSPSNKVTEKGKDVELRCDPISGHTALYWYRQSLGQGLEFLIYFQGNSAPDKSGLPSDRFSAERTGGSVSTLTIQRTQQEDSAVYLCASSLSYGYTFGSGTRLTVV.

This clone showed up just once. The chain combines TRBV19 with TRBJ1-5; TRBD1 matches at 7 bases. This CDR3 spans 14 amino acids. The J segment lost 4 bases and the V segment lost 7 bases, leaving 7 bases of the junction unmatched. CDR1 and CDR2 from the germline V gene are LNHDA and SQIVND (reference sequence). CDR3 protein: CASTQGGLNQPQHF. The CDR3 DNA reads as TGTGCCAGTACCCAGGGGGGTCTTAATCAGCCCCAGCATTTT.

J is TRBJ2-7 and V is TRBV29-1, with D possibly being TRBD1 (5 bases). Germline-derived CDR1 and CDR2 are SQVTM and ANQGSEA. The CDR3 extends over 14 amino acids. Trimming pared 0 bases from V and 4 bases from J, leaving 13 bases between. The CDR3 loop reads CSVEDTTEYYEQYF. For the CDR3, the DNA is TGCAGCGTTGAAGATACGACAGAATATTACGAGCAGTACTTC.

This rearrangement joins TRBV27 to TRBJ2-7, with 9 bases that match TRBD1. The CDR3 runs 14 residues. J lost 6 bases, V lost 3 bases, and 6 bases had no gene match. Per germline, CDR1 MNHEY and CDR2 SMNVEV (reference sequence). CDR3 in DNA: TGTGCCAGCAGTTTCGGGACAGGGAGTTTCGAGCAGTACTTC. Amino acid sequence: CASSFGTGSFEQYF.

The genes are TRBV20-1 and TRBJ1-1; D not resolved. Per germline, CDR1 DFQATT and CDR2 SNEGSKA (reference sequence). Trimming stripped 2 bases from V and 1 base from J, with 2 bases between. The CDR3 consists of 11 residues. The CDR3 region is CSARKNTEAFF. As DNA, the CDR3 is TGCAGTGCTAGAAAGAACACTGAAGCTTTCTTT.

The CDR3 sequence is CASSPGGGGYAEAFF. The CDR3, as DNA: TGTGCCAGCTCACCAGGCGGGGGCGGTTACGCTGAAGCTTTCTTT. The genes are TRBV18 and TRBJ1-1, with a weak D call TRBD1 (6 bases). The V gene's germline CDR1 is KGHSH and CDR2 LQKENI. Trimming removed 2 bases from V and 6 bases from J, with 16 bases in between. This CDR3 is 15 amino acids long.

The J gene is TRBJ2-7, the V gene TRBV6-6; 7 positions match TRBD1. This CDR3 has 14 residues. Germline trimming cut 6 bases from V and 6 bases from J; bases unmatched to any gene: 11. The germline V gene has CDR1 MNHNY and CDR2 SVGAGI (reference sequence). This CDR3 is CASSNRQGTSEQYF. The CDR3 nucleotides are TGTGCCAGCAGCAATCGACAGGGAACGAGCGAGCAGTACTTC.

The J gene is TRBJ1-1, the V gene TRBV7-2; no clear D. Trimming took off 5 bases at V and 1 base at J, with 11 bases between the two ends. The germline V gene has CDR1 SGHTA and CDR2 FQGNSA. This CDR3 has 14 residues. The CDR3 spells CASSTDWANTEAFF. As DNA, the CDR3 is TGTGCCAGCAGCACGGATTGGGCGAACACTGAAGCTTTCTTT.

This rearrangement joins TRBV30 to TRBJ2-7; 11 bases are shared with TRBD2. Unmatched junction bases numbered 3, after V lost 3 bases and J lost 2 bases. Germline values: CDR1 GTSNPN, CDR2 SVGIG (reference sequence). The CDR3 sequence is 14 residues long. CDR3 residues: CAWSDSGGAYEQYF. CDR3 sequence (DNA): TGTGCCTGGAGCGATAGCGGGGGGGCCTACGAGCAGTACTTC. The variable domain in full, completed from reference TRBV30 and TRBJ2-7, reads SQTIHQWPATLVQPVGSPLSLECTVEGTSNPNLYWYRQAAGRGLQLLFYSVGIGQISSEVPQNLSASRPQDRQFILSSKKLLLSDSGFYLCAWSDSGGAYEQYFGPGTRLTVT.

The chain recombines TRBV19 with TRBJ2-3, with a possible D match to TRBD2 (5 bases). With 3 bases removed from V and 3 bases from J, the gap between germline ends came to 19 bases. CDR1 and CDR2 from the germline V gene are LNHDA and SQIVND (reference sequence). This CDR3 is built from 17 residues. For the CDR3, the DNA is TGTGCCAGTAGTATCTTAAGCGGTCAGTCCTATACAGATACGCAGTATTTT. Amino acid sequence: CASSILSGQSYTDTQYF.

The rearrangement uses TRBV28 and TRBJ2-4; 11 nucleotides align to TRBD1. Germline trimming cut 5 bases from V and 6 bases from J; bases unmatched to any gene: 3. Germline V CDR1 and CDR2: MDHEN, SYDVKM. This CDR3 contains 14 residues. CDR3 residues: CASSPGTGGNIQYF. CDR3 DNA sequence: TGTGCCAGCAGTCCCGGGACAGGGGGAAACATTCAGTACTTC.

The V call is TRBV2, the J call TRBJ2-1; D gene unclear. Germline-derived CDR1 and CDR2 are SNHLY and FYNNEI. Trimming took 6 bases from V and 5 from J, leaving 2 bases between them. This CDR3 contains 10 residues. CDR3 nucleotides: TGTGCCAGCAGCCACAATGAGCAGTTCTTC. Amino acids: CASSHNEQFF.

V and J are TRBV10-3 and TRBJ1-4; 10 bases are a match to TRBD1. The CDR3 covers 16 residues. Germline lookup yields CDR1 ENHRY and CDR2 SYGVKD. V trimming: 2 bases; J trimming: 8 bases; junction bases outside the gene matches: 8. The CDR3 loop is CAISEAPGQGFEKLFF. CDR3 DNA sequence: TGTGCCATCAGTGAGGCCCCGGGACAGGGGTTCGAAAAACTGTTTTTT.

This chain uses TRBV29-1 with TRBJ2-7; D possibly corresponds to TRBD1 (6 bases). The germline CDR1 and CDR2 sequences are SQVTM and ANQGSEA. The ends were cut back, 1 base at V and 6 bases at J, with 7 bases in the middle. This CDR3 is built from 11 residues. The CDR3 nucleotides read TGCAGCGTTGAAGGGGGGCGCGAGCAGTACTTC. Encoded protein: CSVEGGREQYF.

The V and J genes are TRBV5-1 and TRBJ2-5, with D uncertain. This CDR3 contains 13 residues. The germline V gene has CDR1 SGHRS and CDR2 YFSETQ. V dropped 4 bases and J dropped 2 bases, with 9 bases sitting between them. This CDR3 is CASSRETQETQYF. CDR3 bases: TGCGCCAGCAGCCGTGAAACACAAGAGACCCAGTACTTC.